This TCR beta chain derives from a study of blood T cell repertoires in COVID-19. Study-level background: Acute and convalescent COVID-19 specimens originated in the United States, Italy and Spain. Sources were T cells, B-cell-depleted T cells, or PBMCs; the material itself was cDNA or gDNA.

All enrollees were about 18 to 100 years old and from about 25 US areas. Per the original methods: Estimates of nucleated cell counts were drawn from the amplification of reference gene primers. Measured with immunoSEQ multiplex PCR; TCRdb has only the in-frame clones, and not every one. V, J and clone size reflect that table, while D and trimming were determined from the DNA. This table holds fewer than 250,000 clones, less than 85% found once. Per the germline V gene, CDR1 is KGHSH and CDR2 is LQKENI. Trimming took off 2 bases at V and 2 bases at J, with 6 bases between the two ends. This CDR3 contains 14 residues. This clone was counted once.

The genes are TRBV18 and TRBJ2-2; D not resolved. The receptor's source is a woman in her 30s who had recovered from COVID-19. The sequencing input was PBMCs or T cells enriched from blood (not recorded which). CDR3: CASSPNSNTGELFF. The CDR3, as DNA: TGTGCCAGCTCACCAAACTCAAACACCGGGGAGCTGTTTTTT.